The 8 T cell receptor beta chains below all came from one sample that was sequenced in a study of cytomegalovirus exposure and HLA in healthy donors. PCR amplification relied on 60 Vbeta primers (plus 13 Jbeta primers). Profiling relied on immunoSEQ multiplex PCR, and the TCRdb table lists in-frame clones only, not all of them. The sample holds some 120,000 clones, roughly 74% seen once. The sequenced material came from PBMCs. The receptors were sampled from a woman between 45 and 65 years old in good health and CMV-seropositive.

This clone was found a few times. CDR3 DNA: TGTGCCAGTAGTCCGACAGTATCAGGGGCCAACGTCCTGACTTTC. Translating gives CASSPTVSGANVLTF. The chain employs TRBV19 and TRBJ2-6; tentatively, D is TRBD1 (5 bases). Germline V gene sequence: CDR1 LNHDA, CDR2 SQIVND (reference sequence). The length of the CDR3 is 15 residues. Trimming left V 5 bases short and J 4 bases short, with 12 bases between.

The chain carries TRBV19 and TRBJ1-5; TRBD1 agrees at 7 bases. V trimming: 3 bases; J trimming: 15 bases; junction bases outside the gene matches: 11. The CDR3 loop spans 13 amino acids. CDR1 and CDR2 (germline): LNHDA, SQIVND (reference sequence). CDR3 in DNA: TGTGCCAGTAGTATCACGGCGACAGGGCCGCCGCATTTT. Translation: CASSITATGPPHF.

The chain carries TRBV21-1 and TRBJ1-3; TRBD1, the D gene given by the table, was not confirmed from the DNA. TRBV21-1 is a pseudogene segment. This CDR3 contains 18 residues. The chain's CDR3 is CASSKEGQGFLPGNTIYF. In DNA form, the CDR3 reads TGTGCCAGCAGCAAAGAGGGACAGGGCTTTCTCCCTGGAAACACCATATATTTT.

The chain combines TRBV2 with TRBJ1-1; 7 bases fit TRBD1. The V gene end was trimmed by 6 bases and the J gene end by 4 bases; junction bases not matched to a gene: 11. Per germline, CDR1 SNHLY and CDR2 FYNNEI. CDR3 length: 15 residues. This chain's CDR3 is CASRRLTGIGTEAFF. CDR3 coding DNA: TGTGCCAGCAGGCGATTGACAGGGATCGGCACTGAAGCTTTCTTT.

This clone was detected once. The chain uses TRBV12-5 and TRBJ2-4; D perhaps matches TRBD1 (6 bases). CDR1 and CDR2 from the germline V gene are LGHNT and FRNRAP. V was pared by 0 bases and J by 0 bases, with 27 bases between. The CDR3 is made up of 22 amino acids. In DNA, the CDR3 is TGTGCTAGTGGTTTGGTACCGAGGTGGGTGCAGGGGCCGAAGGAAGCCAAAAACATTCAGTACTTC. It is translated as CASGLVPRWVQGPKEAKNIQYF.

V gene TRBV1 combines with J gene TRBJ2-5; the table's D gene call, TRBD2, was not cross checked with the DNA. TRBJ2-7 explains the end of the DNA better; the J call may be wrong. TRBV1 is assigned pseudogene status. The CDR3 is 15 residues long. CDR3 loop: CTSRPRTRDGYEQYF. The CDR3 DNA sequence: TGCACCAGCAGACCTAGGACTAGGGACGGCTACGAGCAGTACTTC.

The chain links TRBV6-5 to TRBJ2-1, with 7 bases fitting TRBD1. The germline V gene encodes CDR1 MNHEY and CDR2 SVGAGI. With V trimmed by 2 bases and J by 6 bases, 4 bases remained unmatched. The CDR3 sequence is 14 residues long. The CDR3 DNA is TGTGCCAGCAGTTACGACAGGGTCCGCAATGAGCAGTTCTTC. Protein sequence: CASSYDRVRNEQFF.

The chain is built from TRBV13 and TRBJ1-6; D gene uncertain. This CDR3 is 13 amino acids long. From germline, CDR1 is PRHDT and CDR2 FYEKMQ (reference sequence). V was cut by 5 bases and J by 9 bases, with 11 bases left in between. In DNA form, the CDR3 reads TGTGCCAGCAGCCCAGGTGATGCTTCACCCCTCCACTTT. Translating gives CASSPGDASPLHF.